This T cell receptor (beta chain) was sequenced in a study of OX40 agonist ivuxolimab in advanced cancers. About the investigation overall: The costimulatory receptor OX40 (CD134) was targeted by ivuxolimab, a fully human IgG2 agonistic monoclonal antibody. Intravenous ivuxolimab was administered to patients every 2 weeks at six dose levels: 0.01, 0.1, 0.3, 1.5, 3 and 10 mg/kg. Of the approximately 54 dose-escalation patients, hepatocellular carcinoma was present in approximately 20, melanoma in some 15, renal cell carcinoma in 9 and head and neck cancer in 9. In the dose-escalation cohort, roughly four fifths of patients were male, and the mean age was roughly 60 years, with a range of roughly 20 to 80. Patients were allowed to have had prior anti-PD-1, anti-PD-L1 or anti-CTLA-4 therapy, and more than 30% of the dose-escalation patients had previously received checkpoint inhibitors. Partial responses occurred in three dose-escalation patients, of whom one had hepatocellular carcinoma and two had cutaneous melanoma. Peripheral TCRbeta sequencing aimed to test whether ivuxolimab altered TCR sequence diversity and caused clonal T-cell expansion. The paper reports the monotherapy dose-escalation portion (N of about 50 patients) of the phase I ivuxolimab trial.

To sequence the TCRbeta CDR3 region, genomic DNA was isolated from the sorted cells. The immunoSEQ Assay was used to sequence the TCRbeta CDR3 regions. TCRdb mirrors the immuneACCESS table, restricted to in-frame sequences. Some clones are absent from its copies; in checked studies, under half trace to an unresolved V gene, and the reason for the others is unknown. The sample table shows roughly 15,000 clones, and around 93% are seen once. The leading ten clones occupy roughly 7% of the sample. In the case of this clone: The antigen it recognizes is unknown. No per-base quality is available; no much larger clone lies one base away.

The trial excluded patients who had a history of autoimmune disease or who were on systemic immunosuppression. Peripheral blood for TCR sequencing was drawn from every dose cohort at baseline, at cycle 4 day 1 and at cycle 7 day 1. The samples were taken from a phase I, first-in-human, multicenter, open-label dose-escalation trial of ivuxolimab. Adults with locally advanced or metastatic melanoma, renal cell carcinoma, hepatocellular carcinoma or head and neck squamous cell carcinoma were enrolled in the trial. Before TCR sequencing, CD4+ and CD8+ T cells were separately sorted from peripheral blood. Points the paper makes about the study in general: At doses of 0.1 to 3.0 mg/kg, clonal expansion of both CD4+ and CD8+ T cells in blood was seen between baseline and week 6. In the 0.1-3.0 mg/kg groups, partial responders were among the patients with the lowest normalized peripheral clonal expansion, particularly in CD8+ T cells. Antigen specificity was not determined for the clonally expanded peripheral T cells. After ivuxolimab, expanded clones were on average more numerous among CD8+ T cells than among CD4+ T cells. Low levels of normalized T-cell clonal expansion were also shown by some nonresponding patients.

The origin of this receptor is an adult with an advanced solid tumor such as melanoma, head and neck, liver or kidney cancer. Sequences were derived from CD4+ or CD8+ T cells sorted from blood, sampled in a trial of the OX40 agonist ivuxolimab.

The CDR3 here reads CASSLDDGGGDTEAFF. The nucleotides are TGTGCCAGCAGCTTAGACGACGGGGGAGGGGACACTGAAGCTTTCTTT. The chain couples TRBV11-3 to TRBJ1-1; possibly the D gene is TRBD1, per 5 matching bases. CDR1 SGHNT and CDR2 YENEEA are derived from the germline V gene. The junction carries 14 bases between V and J, which are trimmed by 0 bases and 3 bases respectively. Spanning cysteine to phenylalanine, the CDR3 consists of 16 amino acids. Just CDR3 DNA is preserved here, 48 bases in frame from base 1. With the rest looked up from the reference TRBV11-3 and TRBJ1-1 genes rather than sequenced, the full variable domain is EAGVVQSPRYKIIEKKQPVAFWCNPISGHNTLYWYLQNLGQGPELLIRYENEEAVDDSQLPKDRFSAERLKGVDSTLKIQPAELGDSAVYLCASSLDDGGGDTEAFFGQGTRLTVV.